Below are 3 T cell receptor beta chains sequenced from a single sample in a study of PD-1 blockade in classical Hodgkin lymphoma. The table came from immunoSEQ multiplex PCR; TCRdb's copy has only in-frame clones and leaves some out. The sample records 20,000 or so clones, 83% being singletons. The time point denotes: cycle 4 day 1 (C4D1), after less than 7 weeks of nivolumab. With no exception, relapse followed autologous stem cell transplantation in all patients, and brentuximab vedotin exposure varied. Magnetic depletion of unwanted cells isolated CD4+ T cells from thawed PBMCs. Sequencing used CD4+ T cells from blood, obtained before the fourth cycle of nivolumab. These receptors were collected from a human donor with classical Hodgkin lymphoma.

V gene TRBV6-1 combines with J gene TRBJ1-2, with D perhaps TRBD1 (5 bases). Trimming pared 6 bases from V and 1 base from J, leaving 15 bases between. The CDR3 loop spans 15 amino acids. Germline assignment: CDR1 MNHNS and CDR2 SASEGT. This chain's CDR3 is CASRAGSGGNYGYTF. The CDR3 coding sequence is TGTGCCAGCAGGGCCGGTTCCGGGGGTAACTATGGCTACACCTTC.

The chain recombines TRBV5-1 with TRBJ2-5; perhaps D is TRBD1 or TRBD2 (5 bases each). This CDR3 is 14 amino acids long. The V and J ends lost 4 bases and 2 bases respectively, with 12 bases between them. CDR1 SGHRS and CDR2 YFSETQ come from the germline V gene. The CDR3 protein is CASSRGTGQETQYF. The CDR3 nucleotides read TGCGCCAGCAGCCGGGGCACAGGACAAGAGACCCAGTACTTC.

Notes on this clone: Within the sample, other DNA sequences also encode this same CDR3. This chain connects TRBV5-1 to TRBJ1-1; D is undetermined. Trimming left V 0 bases short and J 4 bases short, with 7 bases between. From germline, CDR1 is SGHRS and CDR2 YFSETQ. This CDR3 has 13 amino acids. The CDR3 DNA reads TGCGCCAGCAGCTTGGGGGGAGGCACTGAAGCTTTCTTT. It encodes CASSLGGGTEAFF.